The source of this T cell receptor beta chain is a study of blood T cell repertoires in COVID-19. Study details: Whether acute or convalescent, the COVID-19 samples came from the United States, Italy and Spain. T cells, B-cell-depleted T cells, or PBMCs supplied cDNA or gDNA.

The authors' processing: Researchers report that nucleated cell counts were estimated from reference gene primer amplification. TCRdb keeps only in-frame clones here, not all; method: immunoSEQ multiplex PCR. V and J calls and clone size are given by that table; D and trimming were obtained from the DNA. The table lists about 290,000 clones, approximately 80% of them singletons. This CDR3 contains 17 residues. The ends were cut back, 3 bases at V and 0 bases at J, with 12 bases in the middle. The germline CDR1 and CDR2 sequences are SGHAT and FQNNGV. This clonotype was obtained from a woman aged 45 to 65 with active or convalescent COVID-19. Specimen: peripheral blood. The chain couples TRBV11-2 to TRBJ2-6, with D possibly matching TRBD1 (5 bases). The CDR3 DNA reads TGTGCCAGCAGCTTGACGACAGTCCGCTCTGGGGCCAACGTCCTGACTTTC. Its translation: CASSLTTVRSGANVLTF.